The present T cell receptor beta chain was sequenced within a study of T-cell memory formation after mild COVID-19. CDR3 length equals 13 residues. V was cut by 6 bases and J by 4 bases, with 13 bases left in between. CDR1 is SQVTM and CDR2 is ANQGSEA in the germline V gene. One entry per CDR3 protein results from TCRdb running MiXCR on the 5' RACE reads. The table shows 350,000 to 400,000 distinct CDR3 sequences, with about an eighth occurring only once. The sequenced sample was PBMCs or a T cell subset sorted from them (not recorded which). The TCR comes from a young man who had mild COVID-19 (a few samples of this study predate the infection). Cell type and time point are not known. The chain combines TRBV29-1 with TRBJ2-1, with D uncertain. The CDR3 nucleotides are TGCAGCGTCCTTCCCGGGCGGTACAATGAGCAGTTCTTC. This gives the protein CSVLPGRYNEQFF.